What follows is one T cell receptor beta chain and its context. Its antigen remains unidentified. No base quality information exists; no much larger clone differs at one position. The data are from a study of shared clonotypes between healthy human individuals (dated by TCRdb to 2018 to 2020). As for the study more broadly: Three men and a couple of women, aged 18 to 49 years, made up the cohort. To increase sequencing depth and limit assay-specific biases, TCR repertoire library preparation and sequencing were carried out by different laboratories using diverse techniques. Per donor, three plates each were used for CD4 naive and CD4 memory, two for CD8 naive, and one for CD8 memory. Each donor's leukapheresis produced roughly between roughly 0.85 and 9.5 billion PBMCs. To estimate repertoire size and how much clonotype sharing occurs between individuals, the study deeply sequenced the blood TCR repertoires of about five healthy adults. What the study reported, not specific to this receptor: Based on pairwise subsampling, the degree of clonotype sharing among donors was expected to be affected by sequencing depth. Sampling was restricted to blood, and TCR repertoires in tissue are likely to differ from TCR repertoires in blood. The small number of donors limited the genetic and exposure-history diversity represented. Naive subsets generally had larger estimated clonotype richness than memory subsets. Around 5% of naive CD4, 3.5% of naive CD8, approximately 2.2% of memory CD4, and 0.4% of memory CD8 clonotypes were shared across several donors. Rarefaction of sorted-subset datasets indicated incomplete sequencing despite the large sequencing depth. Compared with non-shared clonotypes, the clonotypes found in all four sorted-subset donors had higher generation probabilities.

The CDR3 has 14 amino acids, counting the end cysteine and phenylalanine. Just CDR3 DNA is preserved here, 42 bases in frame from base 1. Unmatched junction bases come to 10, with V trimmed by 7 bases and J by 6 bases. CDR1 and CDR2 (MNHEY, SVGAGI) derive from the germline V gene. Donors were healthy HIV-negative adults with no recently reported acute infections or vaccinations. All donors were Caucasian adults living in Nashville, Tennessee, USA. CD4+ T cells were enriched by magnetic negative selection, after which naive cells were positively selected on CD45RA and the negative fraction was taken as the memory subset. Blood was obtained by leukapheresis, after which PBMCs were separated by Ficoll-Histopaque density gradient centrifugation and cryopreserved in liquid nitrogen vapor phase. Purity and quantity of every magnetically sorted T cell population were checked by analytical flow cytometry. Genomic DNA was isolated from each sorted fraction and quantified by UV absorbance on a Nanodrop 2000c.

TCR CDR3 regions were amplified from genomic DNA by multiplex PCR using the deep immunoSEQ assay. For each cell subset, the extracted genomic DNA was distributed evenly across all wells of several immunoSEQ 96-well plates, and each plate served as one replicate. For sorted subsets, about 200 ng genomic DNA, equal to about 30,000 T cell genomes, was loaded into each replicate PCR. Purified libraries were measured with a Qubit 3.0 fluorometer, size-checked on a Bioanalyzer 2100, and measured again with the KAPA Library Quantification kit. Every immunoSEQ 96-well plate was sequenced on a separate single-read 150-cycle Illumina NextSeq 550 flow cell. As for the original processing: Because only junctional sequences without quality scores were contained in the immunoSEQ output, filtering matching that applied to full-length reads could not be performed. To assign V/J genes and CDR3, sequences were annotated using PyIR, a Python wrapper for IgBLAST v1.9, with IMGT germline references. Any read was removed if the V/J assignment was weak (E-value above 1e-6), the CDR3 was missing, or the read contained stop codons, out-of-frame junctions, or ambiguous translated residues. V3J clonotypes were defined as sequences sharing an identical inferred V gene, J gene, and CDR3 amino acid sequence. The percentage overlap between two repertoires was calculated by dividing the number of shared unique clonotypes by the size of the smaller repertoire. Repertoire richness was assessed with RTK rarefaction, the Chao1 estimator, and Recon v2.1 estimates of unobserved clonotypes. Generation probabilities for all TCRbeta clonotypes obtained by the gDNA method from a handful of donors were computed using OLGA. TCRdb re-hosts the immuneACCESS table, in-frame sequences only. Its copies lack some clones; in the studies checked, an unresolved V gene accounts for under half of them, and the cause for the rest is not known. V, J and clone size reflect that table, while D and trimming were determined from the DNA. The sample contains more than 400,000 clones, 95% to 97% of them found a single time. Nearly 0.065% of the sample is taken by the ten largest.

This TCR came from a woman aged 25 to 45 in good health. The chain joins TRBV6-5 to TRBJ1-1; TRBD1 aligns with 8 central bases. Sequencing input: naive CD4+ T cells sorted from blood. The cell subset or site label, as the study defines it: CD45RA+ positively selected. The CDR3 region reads CASTPGQAVSEAFF. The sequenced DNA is TGTGCCAGCACCCCGGGACAGGCAGTTTCTGAAGCTTTCTTT.